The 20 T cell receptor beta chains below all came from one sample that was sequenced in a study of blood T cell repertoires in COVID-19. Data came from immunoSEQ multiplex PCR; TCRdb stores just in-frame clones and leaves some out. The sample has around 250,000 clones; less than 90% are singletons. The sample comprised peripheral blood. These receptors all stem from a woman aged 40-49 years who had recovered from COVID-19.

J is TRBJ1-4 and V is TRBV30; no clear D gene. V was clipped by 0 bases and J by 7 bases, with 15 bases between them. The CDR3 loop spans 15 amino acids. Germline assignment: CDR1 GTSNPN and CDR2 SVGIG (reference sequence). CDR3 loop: CAWSVLGLAGEKLFF. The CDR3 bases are TGTGCCTGGAGTGTACTCGGACTTGCGGGTGAAAAACTGTTTTTT. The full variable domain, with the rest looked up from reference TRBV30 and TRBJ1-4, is SQTIHQWPATLVQPVGSPLSLECTVEGTSNPNLYWYRQAAGRGLQLLFYSVGIGQISSEVPQNLSASRPQDRQFILSSKKLLLSDSGFYLCAWSVLGLAGEKLFFGSGTQLSVL.

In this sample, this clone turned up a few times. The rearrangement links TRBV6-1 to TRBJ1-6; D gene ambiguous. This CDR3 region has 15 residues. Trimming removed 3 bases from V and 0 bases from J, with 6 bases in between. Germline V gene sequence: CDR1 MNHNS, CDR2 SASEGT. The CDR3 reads CASSDVSSYNSPLHF. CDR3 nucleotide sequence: TGTGCCAGCAGTGATGTCAGCTCCTATAATTCACCCCTCCACTTT.

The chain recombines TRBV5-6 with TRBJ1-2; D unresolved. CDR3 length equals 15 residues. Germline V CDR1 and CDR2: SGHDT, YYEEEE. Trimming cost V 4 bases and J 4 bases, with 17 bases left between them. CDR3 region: CASSPPGELVYGYTF. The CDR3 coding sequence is TGTGCCAGCAGCCCCCCCGGGGAGTTGGTCTATGGCTACACCTTC.

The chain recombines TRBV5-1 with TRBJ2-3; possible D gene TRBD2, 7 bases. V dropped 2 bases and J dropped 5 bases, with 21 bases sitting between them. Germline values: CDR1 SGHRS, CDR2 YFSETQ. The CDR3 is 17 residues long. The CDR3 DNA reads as TGCGCCAGCAGCTTCACCGAGGGGGGGCCCCTGGGAGATACGCAGTATTTT. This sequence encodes CASSFTEGGPLGDTQYF.

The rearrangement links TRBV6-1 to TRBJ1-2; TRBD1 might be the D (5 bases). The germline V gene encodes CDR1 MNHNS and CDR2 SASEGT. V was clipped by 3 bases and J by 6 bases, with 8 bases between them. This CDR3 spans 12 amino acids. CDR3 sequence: CASSEGLHGYTF. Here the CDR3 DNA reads TGTGCCAGCAGTGAGGGGCTTCATGGCTACACCTTC.

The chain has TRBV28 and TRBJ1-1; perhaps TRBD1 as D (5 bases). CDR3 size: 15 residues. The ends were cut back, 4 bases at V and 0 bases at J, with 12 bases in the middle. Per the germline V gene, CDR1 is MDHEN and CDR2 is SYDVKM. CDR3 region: CASSYGPTVNTEAFF. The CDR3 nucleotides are TGTGCCAGCAGTTACGGACCGACAGTGAACACTGAAGCTTTCTTT. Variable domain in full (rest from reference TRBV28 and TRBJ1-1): DVKVTQSSRYLVKRTGEKVFLECVQDMDHENMFWYRQDPGLGLRLIYFSYDVKMKEKGDIPEGYSVSREKKERFSLILESASTNQTSMYLCASSYGPTVNTEAFFGQGTRLTVV.

The CDR3 reads CSVPGQGFNEQYF. Here the CDR3 DNA reads TGCAGCGTCCCGGGACAGGGTTTTAACGAGCAGTACTTC. The rearrangement joins TRBV29-1 to TRBJ2-7; 9 nucleotides align to TRBD1. The CDR3 has 13 amino acids. CDR1 SQVTM and CDR2 ANQGSEA come from the germline V gene. V lost 6 bases and J lost 5; bases outside the gene matches: 8.

The CDR3 coding sequence is TGTGCCAGCAGCTTTGACAGGTCGGAGTACGAGCAGTACTTC. This sequence encodes CASSFDRSEYEQYF. This chain links TRBV7-2 with TRBJ2-7; D perhaps matches TRBD1 (6 bases). CDR3 length: 14 residues. The germline gives CDR1 SGHTA, CDR2 FQGNSA. V lost 3 bases, J lost 4 bases, and 13 bases lay in between. Filled out from reference TRBV7-2 and TRBJ2-7, the complete variable domain reads GAGVSQSPSNKVTEKGKDVELRCDPISGHTALYWYRQSLGQGLEFLIYFQGNSAPDKSGLPSDRFSAERTGGSVSTLTIQRTQQEDSAVYLCASSFDRSEYEQYFGPGTRLTVT.

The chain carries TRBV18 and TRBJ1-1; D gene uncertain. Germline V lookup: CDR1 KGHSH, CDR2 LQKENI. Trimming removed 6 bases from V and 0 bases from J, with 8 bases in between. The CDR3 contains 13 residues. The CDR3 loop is CASSGSLNTEAFF. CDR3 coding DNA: TGTGCCAGCTCCGGGAGCTTGAACACTGAAGCTTTCTTT.

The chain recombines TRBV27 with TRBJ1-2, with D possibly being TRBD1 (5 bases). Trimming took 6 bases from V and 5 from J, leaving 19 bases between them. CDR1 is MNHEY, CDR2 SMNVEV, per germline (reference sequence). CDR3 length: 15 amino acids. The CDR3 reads CASRPRLGALYGYTF. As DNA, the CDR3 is TGTGCCAGCAGACCTCGGTTAGGGGCACTGTATGGCTACACCTTC.

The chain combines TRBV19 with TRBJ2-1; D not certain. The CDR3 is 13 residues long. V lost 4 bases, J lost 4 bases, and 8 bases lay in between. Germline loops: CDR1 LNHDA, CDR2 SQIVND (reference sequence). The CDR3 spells CASSTTEYNEQFF. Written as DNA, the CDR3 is TGTGCCAGTAGTACAACGGAGTACAATGAGCAGTTCTTC.

This chain's CDR3 is CASGFRQEETQYF. CDR3 bases: TGTGCCAGCGGATTTCGACAGGAGGAGACCCAGTACTTC. This chain connects TRBV11-3 to TRBJ2-5, with D possibly TRBD1 on 6 matching bases. CDR1 and CDR2 (germline): SGHNT, YENEEA. This CDR3 comprises 13 residues. Trimming removed 8 bases at V and 5 bases at J, with 15 bases between.

CDR3 sequence (DNA): TGCGCCAGCAGCCAGGGGAGGGAACTCGAGCAGTACTTC. This codes for CASSQGRELEQYF. The rearrangement joins TRBV5-1 to TRBJ2-7; maybe TRBD2 (7 bases). Germline lookup yields CDR1 SGHRS and CDR2 YFSETQ. Trimming left V 4 bases short and J 6 bases short, with 14 bases between. The CDR3 runs to 13 residues.

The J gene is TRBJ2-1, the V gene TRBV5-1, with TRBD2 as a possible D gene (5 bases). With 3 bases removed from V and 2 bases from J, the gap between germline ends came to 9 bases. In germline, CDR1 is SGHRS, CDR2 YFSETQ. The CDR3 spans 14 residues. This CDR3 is CASSSEVTYNEQFF. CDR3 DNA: TGCGCCAGCAGCTCGGAGGTCACCTACAATGAGCAGTTCTTC.

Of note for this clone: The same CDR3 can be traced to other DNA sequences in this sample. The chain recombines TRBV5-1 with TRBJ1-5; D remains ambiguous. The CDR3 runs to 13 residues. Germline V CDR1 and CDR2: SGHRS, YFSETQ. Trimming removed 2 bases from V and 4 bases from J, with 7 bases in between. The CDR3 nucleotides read TGCGCCAGCAGCTTAAACGGGAATCAGCCCCAGCATTTT. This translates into CASSLNGNQPQHF.

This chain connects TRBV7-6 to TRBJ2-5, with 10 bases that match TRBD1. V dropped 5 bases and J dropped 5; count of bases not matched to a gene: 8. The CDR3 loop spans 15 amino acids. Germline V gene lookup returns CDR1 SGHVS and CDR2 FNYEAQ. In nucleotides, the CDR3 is TGTGCCAGCAGCAAAAGGACAGGGGGTATTGAGACCCAGTACTTC. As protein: CASSKRTGGIETQYF.

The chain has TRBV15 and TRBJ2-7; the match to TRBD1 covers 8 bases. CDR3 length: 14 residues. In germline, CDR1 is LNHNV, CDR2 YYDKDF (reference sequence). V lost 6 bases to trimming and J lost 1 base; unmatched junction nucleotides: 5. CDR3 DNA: TGTGCCACCAGTAACGGACAGGGATCCTACGAGCAGTACTTC. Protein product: CATSNGQGSYEQYF.

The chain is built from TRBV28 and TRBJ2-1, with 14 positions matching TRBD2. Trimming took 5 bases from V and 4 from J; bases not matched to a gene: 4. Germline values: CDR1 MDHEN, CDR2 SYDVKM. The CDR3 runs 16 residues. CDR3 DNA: TGTGCCAGCAGTAAAGGACTAGCGGGGGGATACAATGAGCAGTTCTTC. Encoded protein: CASSKGLAGGYNEQFF. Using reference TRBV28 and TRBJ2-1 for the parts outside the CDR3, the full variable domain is DVKVTQSSRYLVKRTGEKVFLECVQDMDHENMFWYRQDPGLGLRLIYFSYDVKMKEKGDIPEGYSVSREKKERFSLILESASTNQTSMYLCASSKGLAGGYNEQFFGPGTRLTVL.

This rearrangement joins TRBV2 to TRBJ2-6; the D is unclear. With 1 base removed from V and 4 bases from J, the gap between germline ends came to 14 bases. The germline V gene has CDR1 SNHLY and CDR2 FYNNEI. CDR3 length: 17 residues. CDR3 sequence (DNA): TGTGCCAGCAGTGAAGGGCCGCGGAATAGGGGGGCCAACGTCCTGACTTTC. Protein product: CASSEGPRNRGANVLTF.

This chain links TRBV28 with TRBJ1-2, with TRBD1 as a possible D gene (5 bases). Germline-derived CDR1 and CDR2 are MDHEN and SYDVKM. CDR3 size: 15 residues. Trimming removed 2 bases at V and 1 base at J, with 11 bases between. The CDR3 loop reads CASSLGAGINYGYTF. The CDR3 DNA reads TGTGCCAGCAGTTTAGGGGCAGGGATTAACTATGGCTACACCTTC.